A single sample is the source of the 24 T cell receptor beta chains below, sequenced in a study of tumor-infiltrating lymphocytes in oesophageal squamous cell carcinoma. MiXCR, run by TCRdb on the PCR reads, gives a single entry per CDR3 protein. The sample lists 23,000 or so distinct CDR3 sequences, around 37% occurring once. Sequencing input: esophageal tumor tissue. All receptors derive from a female donor with esophageal squamous cell carcinoma.

The gene calls are TRBV7-6 and TRBJ2-1; 7 positions match TRBD1. The CDR3 contains 15 residues. V shed 5 bases and J 16 bases; nucleotides not matched to a gene: 20. Germline V gene lookup returns CDR1 SGHVS and CDR2 FNYEAQ. DNA for the CDR3: TGTGCCAGCAGCGTAGACAGGGACAGAAACACTGAAGCTTTCTTC. Residues: CASSVDRDRNTEAFF.

At least ten counts were recorded for this clonotype. The V gene is TRBV28, the J gene TRBJ1-2; the D is unclear. This CDR3 is built from 14 residues. CDR1 is MDHEN and CDR2 is SYDVKM in the germline V gene. V gave up 8 bases and J gave up 0 bases, with 13 bases separating them. CDR3 bases: TGTGCCAGCGACGGACGCTCGTCTAACTATGGCTACACCTTC. Translating gives CASDGRSSNYGYTF.

This clonotype has at least ten counts. The rearrangement joins TRBV28 to TRBJ2-2; D uncertain. V lost 7 bases and J lost 8, with 11 bases in between. The length of the CDR3 is 12 residues. The germline V gene has CDR1 MDHEN and CDR2 SYDVKM. The CDR3 is CASISQRGELFF. CDR3 in DNA: TGTGCCAGCATCTCCCAGAGGGGGGAGCTGTTTTTT.

This clonotype showed up many times. The gene calls are TRBV2 and TRBJ1-2; D ambiguous. Deletions cut 3 bases from V and 4 bases from J, with 6 bases between. Per germline, CDR1 SNHLY and CDR2 FYNNEI. The CDR3 consists of 12 residues. Here the CDR3 reads CASSEHSYGYTF. CDR3 DNA: TGTGCCAGCAGTGAGCATTCCTATGGCTACACCTTC.

This clonotype was counted at least ten times. The chain couples TRBV7-2 to TRBJ1-2, with a possible D match to TRBD1 (6 bases). The CDR3 has 14 residues. The V gene's germline CDR1 is SGHTA and CDR2 FQGNSA. The ends were cut back, 7 bases at V and 4 bases at J, with 16 bases in the middle. CDR3: CASKGGGSIYGYTF. The CDR3, as DNA: TGTGCCAGCAAGGGGGGGGGATCTATCTATGGCTACACCTTC.

With respect to this clonotype: At one end, the junction sequence differs from germline, possibly due to a read error. This chain connects TRBV20-1 to TRBJ2-4; D is perhaps TRBD1 or TRBD2 (5 bases each). This CDR3 is 14 amino acids long. Germline V gene lookup returns CDR1 DFQATT and CDR2 SNEGSKA (reference sequence). CDR3 coding DNA: TGCAGTGCCGAAACCGGGACGGAAGGGTACGAGCAGTACTTT. Translating it yields CSAETGTEGYEQYF.

This clonotype was seen repeatedly, ten times or more. The chain uses TRBV6-1 and TRBJ2-3; no clear D. Germline values: CDR1 MNHNS, CDR2 SASEGT. Trimming left V 6 bases short and J 6 bases short, with 16 bases between. This CDR3 spans 14 amino acids. This CDR3 reads CASRVGGPGDTQYF. In DNA, the CDR3 is TGTGCCAGCAGAGTCGGTGGTCCCGGGGATACGCAGTATTTT.

This clonotype occurred a few times. V gene TRBV4-2 combines with J gene TRBJ2-1; D is perhaps TRBD2 (5 bases). The J call may be mistaken, given a closer DNA end match to TRBJ2-7. Per the germline V gene, CDR1 is LGHNA and CDR2 is YNFKEQ. This CDR3 region has 15 residues. CDR3 in DNA: TGTGCCAGCAGCCAAGGGAGCGGACCGAGCTACGAGCAGTACTTC. Amino acid sequence: CASSQGSGPSYEQYF.

This clonotype ranks as medium-sized (0.01 to 0.1%). V and J are TRBV6-1 and TRBJ2-1, with a possible D match to TRBD1 (6 bases). Germline lookup yields CDR1 MNHNS and CDR2 SASEGT. Trimming shortened V by 1 base and J by 11 bases, and 27 bases separated the two germline ends. This CDR3 region has 18 residues. The CDR3 here is CASSEVGTIVRHSIKQFF. CDR3 DNA: TGTGCCAGCAGTGAAGTGGGGACAATAGTACGGCATAGTATAAAGCAGTTCTTC.

This clonotype has at least ten counts. This CDR3 reads CASSFSWTGSTDTQYF. The CDR3 bases are TGTGCCAGCAGTTTCTCCTGGACAGGGAGCACAGATACGCAGTATTTT. The gene calls are TRBV27 and TRBJ2-3; 8 nucleotides match TRBD1. This CDR3 is built from 16 residues. Germline V gene data show CDR1 as MNHEY and CDR2 as SMNVEV (reference sequence). V lost 3 bases, J lost 0 bases, and 5 bases stayed unmatched.

CDR3 DNA: TGTGCCAGCAGCCCCACCAGGTCGGGGCTTAACAACTACGAGCAGTACTTC. This codes for CASSPTRSGLNNYEQYF. This chain uses TRBV6-6 with TRBJ2-7; possibly TRBD1 or TRBD2 for D (5 bases each). Trimming cost V 6 bases and J 3 bases, with 24 bases left between them. This CDR3 spans 17 amino acids. Germline loops: CDR1 MNHNY, CDR2 SVGAGI (reference sequence).

The chain is built from TRBV7-9 and TRBJ2-5, with D maybe TRBD1 (5 bases). The J call may be in error: the DNA end matches TRBJ2-1 better. Per germline, CDR1 SEHNR and CDR2 FQNEAQ (reference sequence). The CDR3 length is 15 residues. This chain's CDR3 is CASSLEGEGYNEQFF. DNA for the CDR3: TGTGCCAGCAGCTTAGAAGGGGAAGGCTACAATGAGCAGTTCTTC.

J is TRBJ2-1 and V is TRBV7-6; D remains ambiguous. V dropped 0 bases and J dropped 5 bases, with 11 bases sitting between them. The V gene's germline CDR1 is SGHVS and CDR2 FNYEAQ. The CDR3 consists of 15 residues. CDR3 residues: CASSLAWGYDNEQFF. DNA for the CDR3: TGTGCCAGCAGCTTAGCGTGGGGTTACGACAATGAGCAGTTCTTC.

The chain has TRBV7-2 and TRBJ2-7; D possibly corresponds to TRBD2 (6 bases). The CDR3 totals 16 residues. Germline CDR1 and CDR2: SGHTA and FQGNSA. V was trimmed by 0 bases and J by 7 bases, leaving 19 bases between them. The CDR3 region is CASSLANSGTYNEQYF. CDR3 coding DNA: TGTGCCAGCAGCTTAGCGAATAGCGGAACCTACAATGAGCAGTACTTC. The full variable domain, its missing parts supplied by reference TRBV7-2 and TRBJ2-7, is GAGVSQSPSNKVTEKGKDVELRCDPISGHTALYWYRQSLGQGLEFLIYFQGNSAPDKSGLPSDRFSAERTGGSVSTLTIQRTQQEDSAVYLCASSLANSGTYNEQYFGPGTRLTVT.

This clonotype was counted once. The gene calls are TRBV9 and TRBJ2-3, with D maybe TRBD1 (5 bases). This CDR3 contains 16 residues. Germline lookup yields CDR1 SGDLS and CDR2 YYNGEE. The V end lost 2 bases, the J end lost 0 bases, and 13 bases lay between the germline ends. The CDR3 sequence: CASSVAGSPSTDTQYF. DNA for the CDR3: TGTGCCAGCAGCGTTGCAGGGTCGCCTAGCACAGATACGCAGTATTTT.

This clonotype was counted between two and nine times. This chain links TRBV3-1 with TRBJ2-6, with 10 nucleotides matching TRBD1. The J call is in doubt because the DNA end fits TRBJ2-7 better. From germline, CDR1 is LGHDT and CDR2 YNNKEL (reference sequence). CDR3 length: 14 residues. This chain's CDR3 is CASSRRQGADEQYF. The CDR3 DNA reads as TGTGCCAGCAGCCGCCGACAGGGGGCCGACGAGCAGTACTTC.

CDR3 region: CASSLTSGALYNEQYF. The CDR3 bases are TGTGCCAGCAGTCTCACTAGCGGAGCACTCTACAATGAGCAGTACTTC. This chain joins TRBV27 and TRBJ2-7; 8 bases map to TRBD2. The CDR3 has 16 amino acids. Trimming took 5 bases from V and 7 from J; bases not matched to a gene: 16. CDR1 and CDR2 from the germline V gene are MNHEY and SMNVEV (reference sequence).

V and J are TRBV7-2 and TRBJ2-1, with a weak D call TRBD1 (6 bases). The J call may be faulty, since TRBJ2-5 better matches the DNA end. This CDR3 region has 14 residues. Germline CDR1 SGHTA, CDR2 FQGNSA. The CDR3 bases are TGTGCCAGCAGCTTAACAGGGTATCAAGAGACCCAGTACTTC. Residues: CASSLTGYQETQYF.

To note about this clonotype: It is likely a read error, because the conserved phenylalanine at the end of the CDR3 is missing. No DNA is shown, since the ends of the CDR3 on it are uncertain; the CDR3 is the one TCRdb lists. The chain combines TRBV10-1 with TRBJ2-5. Germline CDR1 WNHNN, CDR2 SYGVQD (reference sequence). Ends included, the CDR3 has 12 residues. The CDR3 is CAKQLYGYTFGS.

This clonotype occurred many times. V usage is TRBV10-3 and J usage is TRBJ2-1; 13 bases map to TRBD2. J lost 0 bases, V lost 10 bases, and 6 bases had no gene match. CDR3 length: 16 residues. The germline gives CDR1 ENHRY, CDR2 SYGVKD. CDR3 sequence reads: CATRGLAGSSYNEQFF. The CDR3 coding sequence is TGTGCCACCAGGGGACTAGCGGGGAGCTCCTACAATGAGCAGTTCTTC.

This clonotype has a handful of counts. The gene calls are TRBV2 and TRBJ1-1; D uncertain. Germline values: CDR1 SNHLY, CDR2 FYNNEI. This CDR3 comprises 16 residues. Trimming stripped 7 bases from V and 3 bases from J, with 21 bases between. Here the CDR3 reads CASNTDGVSGDTEAFF. The DNA of the CDR3 is TGTGCCAGCAATACAGACGGAGTAAGTGGGGACACTGAAGCTTTCTTT. Full variable domain (outside the CDR3, taken from reference TRBV2 and TRBJ1-1): EPEVTQTPSHQVTQMGQEVILRCVPISNHLYFYWYRQILGQKVEFLVSFYNNEISEKSEIFDDQFSVERPDGSNFTLKIRSTKLEDSAMYFCASNTDGVSGDTEAFFGQGTRLTVV.

This chain links TRBV7-3 with TRBJ2-2, with D uncertain. The germline V gene has CDR1 SGHTA and CDR2 FQGTGA. CDR3 length: 13 amino acids. V was clipped by 2 bases and J by 6 bases, with 7 bases between them. For the CDR3, the DNA is TGTGCCAGCAGCTTAGATAGGGCCGGGGAGCTGTTTTTT. Protein: CASSLDRAGELFF.

As regards this clonotype: The junction shows a germline mismatch at one end, possibly a read error. The V and J genes are TRBV10-3 and TRBJ2-1; 11 nucleotides align to TRBD2. The germline V gene encodes CDR1 ENHRY and CDR2 SYGVKD. There are 14 residues in the CDR3. CDR3 region: CATRGTSGYNELFF. In DNA form, the CDR3 reads TGTGCCACCAGGGGGACTAGCGGCTACAATGAGCTGTTCTTC.

In its sample, this clonotype was seen many times. V usage is TRBV6-1 and J usage is TRBJ1-5; D call uncertain. The CDR3 contains 12 residues. CDR1 MNHNS and CDR2 SASEGT come from the germline V gene. Trimming pared 5 bases from V and 9 bases from J, leaving 11 bases between. The DNA for the CDR3 is TGTGCCAGCAGTACTTCTCTTTCGCCCCAGCATTTT. Protein product: CASSTSLSPQHF.